Presented here are 20 T cell receptor beta chains from one specimen sequenced in a study of blood T cell repertoires in COVID-19 (dated by TCRdb to between 2020 and 2021). Library construction relied on the immunoSEQ multiplex PCR assay. TCRdb re-hosts the immuneACCESS table, in-frame sequences only. Its copies lack some clones; in the studies checked, an unresolved V gene accounts for under half of them, and the cause for the rest is not known. The sample table shows roughly 100,000 clones, and more than 75% are seen once. The ten most abundant clones make up approximately 15% of the sample. The sample comprised peripheral blood. Receptors originate from a man aged 50-59 years with acute or convalescent COVID-19.

This sequence joins TRBV5-6 and TRBJ1-1; D is unresolved. This CDR3 comprises 11 residues. The germline V gene has CDR1 SGHDT and CDR2 YYEEEE. Trimming left V 4 bases short and J 8 bases short, with 9 bases between. In DNA form, the CDR3 reads TGTGCCAGCAGCCAGGCTCGAGAAGCTTTCTTT. Its translation: CASSQAREAFF.

The chain has TRBV14 and TRBJ1-6; 7 positions match TRBD1. The CDR3 sequence is 16 residues long. Germline CDR1 is SGHDN and CDR2 is FVKESK. The trim removed 4 bases at V and 4 bases at J, leaving 7 bases unmatched. The CDR3 bases are TGTGCCAGCAGCCGTCCCGGGACAGCTTATAATTCACCCCTCCACTTT. It encodes CASSRPGTAYNSPLHF. The variable domain in full, completed from reference TRBV14 and TRBJ1-6, reads EAGVTQFPSHSVIEKGQTVTLRCDPISGHDNLYWYRRVMGKEIKFLLHFVKESKQDESGMPNNRFLAERTGGTYSTLKVQPAELEDSGVYFCASSRPGTAYNSPLHFGNGTRLTVT.

The V call is TRBV5-1, the J call TRBJ1-3; D gene uncertain. The CDR3 totals 17 residues. V was trimmed by 0 bases and J by 0 bases, leaving 13 bases between them. Germline V lookup: CDR1 SGHRS, CDR2 YFSETQ. CDR3 sequence reads: CASSLDRQTVSGNTIYF. In nucleotides, the CDR3 is TGCGCCAGCAGCTTGGATCGGCAGACTGTCTCTGGAAACACCATATATTTT.

V and J are TRBV6-7 and TRBJ2-1, with TRBD1 as a possible D gene (6 bases). TRBV6-7 is given ORF status, its function remaining uncertain. CDR3 size: 14 residues. The V and J ends lost 10 bases and 3 bases respectively, with 16 bases between them. Here the CDR3 reads CAIGEGGCYNEQFF. The CDR3 DNA is TGTGCCATCGGAGAAGGGGGATGCTACAATGAGCAGTTCTTC.

This chain uses TRBV27 with TRBJ2-3, with D perhaps TRBD1 (5 bases). The V and J ends lost 6 bases and 2 bases respectively, with 12 bases between them. Germline values: CDR1 MNHEY, CDR2 SMNVEV (reference sequence). The length of the CDR3 is 14 residues. CDR3 DNA sequence: TGTGCCAGCAGGCGAAGACAGTACACAGATACGCAGTATTTT. Its protein product is CASRRRQYTDTQYF.

The rearrangement links TRBV6-4 to TRBJ1-5; unclear D gene. The CDR3 runs to 11 residues. Per the germline V gene, CDR1 is MRHNA and CDR2 is SNTAGT. This chain's CDR3 is CAGADHQPQHF. In DNA form, the CDR3 reads TGTGCGGGAGCGGACCATCAGCCCCAGCATTTT.

This clone was observed a single time. The rearrangement joins TRBV18 to TRBJ1-5, with a possible D match to TRBD1 (6 bases). The CDR3 covers 15 residues. V lost 2 bases and J 4 bases, leaving 12 bases between the germline ends. Germline V gene data show CDR1 as KGHSH and CDR2 as LQKENI. CDR3 protein: CASSPDTGLNQPQHF. The CDR3 DNA is TGTGCCAGCTCACCAGATACAGGGCTTAATCAGCCCCAGCATTTT.

This clone has just one count. The rearrangement uses TRBV12-5 and TRBJ2-1; a weak D match, TRBD2 (6 bases). Germline V CDR1 and CDR2: LGHNT, FRNRAP. V gave up 1 base and J gave up 12 bases, with 7 bases separating them. This CDR3 has 11 residues. CDR3 bases: TGTGCTAGTGGTTTGGGTAGCGGGCAGTTCTTC. It specifies CASGLGSGQFF.

The rearrangement links TRBV10-2 to TRBJ2-1; 10 bases agree with TRBD1. Germline assignment: CDR1 WSHSY and CDR2 SAAADI. There are 16 residues in the CDR3. J gave up 11 bases and V 11 bases, and 21 bases lay outside the gene matches. The CDR3 spells CASWGSRDRGISQQFF. In nucleotides, the CDR3 is TGCGCCTCCTGGGGGTCCCGGGACAGGGGAATCTCTCAGCAGTTCTTC.

This CDR3 is CASSPAGTANTGELFF. The CDR3 nucleotides are TGTGCCAGCAGCCCCGCCGGGACAGCGAACACCGGGGAGCTGTTTTTT. V gene TRBV11-2 combines with J gene TRBJ2-2; 7 bases are shared with TRBD1. In germline, CDR1 is SGHAT, CDR2 FQNNGV. V was clipped by 5 bases and J by 0 bases; unmatched bases: 6. The CDR3 sequence is 16 residues long.

The J gene is TRBJ2-2, the V gene TRBV28, with 16 bases identical to TRBD2. Germline trimming cut 5 bases from V and 4 bases from J; bases unmatched to any gene: 7. In germline, CDR1 is MDHEN, CDR2 SYDVKM. The length of the CDR3 is 18 residues. The CDR3 DNA follows: TGTGCCAGCAGTCTTGGGACTAGCGGGAGGGCAGGCACCGGGGAGCTGTTTTTT. As protein: CASSLGTSGRAGTGELFF.

The genes are TRBV5-4 and TRBJ2-5, with 9 bases aligning to TRBD2. V lost 0 bases to trimming and J lost 1 base; unmatched junction nucleotides: 7. Germline values: CDR1 SGHNT, CDR2 YYREEE (reference sequence). The CDR3 is made up of 17 amino acids. CDR3 in amino acids: CASSLAGAGGFQETQYF. CDR3 nucleotide sequence: TGTGCCAGCAGCTTGGCCGGGGCGGGAGGGTTCCAAGAGACCCAGTACTTC.

The genes are TRBV19 and TRBJ2-2; TRBD2 agrees at 13 bases. CDR1 is LNHDA and CDR2 is SQIVND in the germline V gene (reference sequence). The CDR3 loop spans 18 amino acids. V trimming: 5 bases; J trimming: 5 bases; junction bases outside the gene matches: 11. In DNA, the CDR3 is TGTGCCAGTAGTCCCCGGACTAGCGGGAGAGATCGGACCGGGGAGCTGTTTTTT. It codes for CASSPRTSGRDRTGELFF.

This clone was counted a single time. In DNA form, the CDR3 reads TGTGCCTGGAGTGCCGGGATGTCTGGAAACACCATATATTTT. It encodes CAWSAGMSGNTIYF. This chain connects TRBV30 to TRBJ1-3; D remains unclear. The length of the CDR3 is 14 residues. V shed 1 base and J shed 1 base, with 8 bases lying between them. Germline V lookup: CDR1 GTSNPN, CDR2 SVGIG (reference sequence). The variable domain in full, completed from reference TRBV30 and TRBJ1-3, reads SQTIHQWPATLVQPVGSPLSLECTVEGTSNPNLYWYRQAAGRGLQLLFYSVGIGQISSEVPQNLSASRPQDRQFILSSKKLLLSDSGFYLCAWSAGMSGNTIYFGEGSWLTVV.

The CDR3 sequence: CASTPGGYTGELFF. DNA for the CDR3: TGCGCCAGCACCCCAGGGGGGTACACCGGGGAGCTGTTTTTT. This chain links TRBV10-1 with TRBJ2-2; D is perhaps TRBD1 (7 bases). This CDR3 contains 14 residues. Trimming removed 7 bases from V and 3 bases from J, with 12 bases in between. From germline, CDR1 is WNHNN and CDR2 SYGVQD (reference sequence).

The chain has TRBV18 and TRBJ2-3, with 9 bases identical to TRBD1. From germline, CDR1 is KGHSH and CDR2 LQKENI. This CDR3 contains 15 residues. With 3 bases clipped from V and 2 bases from J, the junction kept 3 bases outside the gene matches. CDR3 nucleotide sequence: TGTGCCAGCTCACCTTGGACAGGGGACACAGATACGCAGTATTTT. This translates into CASSPWTGDTDTQYF.

The J gene is TRBJ2-1, the V gene TRBV5-6; D is perhaps TRBD2 (5 bases). This CDR3 comprises 14 residues. Germline CDR1 SGHDT, CDR2 YYEEEE. V lost 1 base, J lost 9 bases, and 14 bases lay in between. For the CDR3, the DNA is TGTGCCAGCAGCTTGACTAGGGCGGTGGGTGAGCAGTTCTTC. Protein sequence: CASSLTRAVGEQFF.

The rearrangement joins TRBV5-6 to TRBJ1-6, with D uncertain. V gave up 1 base and J gave up 10 bases, with 12 bases separating them. CDR3 length: 14 amino acids. The germline V gene has CDR1 SGHDT and CDR2 YYEEEE. This chain's CDR3 is CASSLTGMNSPLHF. The CDR3 nucleotides read TGTGCCAGCAGCTTGACGGGTATGAACTCACCCCTCCACTTT.

This clone was picked up a small number of times. The V and J genes are TRBV3-1 (or the pseudogene TRBV3-2) and TRBJ1-2; the D gene is possibly TRBD1 (5 bases). V was cut by 4 bases and J by 7 bases, with 13 bases left in between. This CDR3 has 13 residues. From germline, CDR1 is LGHDT and CDR2 YNNKEL (reference sequence). CDR3 DNA sequence: TGTGCCAGCAGCCGCATGGGGGGTGGTGGCTACACCTTC. Translating it yields CASSRMGGGGYTF.

The chain links TRBV2 to TRBJ2-1; D might be TRBD1 (6 bases). The CDR3 totals 13 residues. The germline V gene encodes CDR1 SNHLY and CDR2 FYNNEI. V lost 7 bases and J 10 bases, leaving 17 bases between the germline ends. CDR3 loop: CASTYRVKEEQFF. The CDR3 DNA follows: TGTGCCAGCACATACAGGGTTAAGGAGGAGCAGTTCTTC.